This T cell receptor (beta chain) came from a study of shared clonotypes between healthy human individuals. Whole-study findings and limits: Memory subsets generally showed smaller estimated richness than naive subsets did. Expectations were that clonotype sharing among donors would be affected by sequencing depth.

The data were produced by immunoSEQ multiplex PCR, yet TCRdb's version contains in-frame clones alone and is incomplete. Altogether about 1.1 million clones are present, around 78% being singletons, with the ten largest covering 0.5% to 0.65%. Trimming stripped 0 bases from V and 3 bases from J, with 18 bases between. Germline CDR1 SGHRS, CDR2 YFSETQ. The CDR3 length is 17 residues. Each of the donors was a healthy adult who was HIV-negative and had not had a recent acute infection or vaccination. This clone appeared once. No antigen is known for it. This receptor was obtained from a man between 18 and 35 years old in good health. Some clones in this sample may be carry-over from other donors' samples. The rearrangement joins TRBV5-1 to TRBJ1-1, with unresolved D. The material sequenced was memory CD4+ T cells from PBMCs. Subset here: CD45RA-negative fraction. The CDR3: CASSLDGLGRSYTEAFF. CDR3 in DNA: TGCGCCAGCAGCTTGGATGGTTTAGGCAGGTCCTACACTGAAGCTTTCTTT. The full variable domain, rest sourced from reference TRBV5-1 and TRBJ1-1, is KAGVTQTPRYLIKTRGQQVTLSCSPISGHRSVSWYQQTPGQGLQFLFEYFSETQRNKGNFPGRFSGRQFSNSRSEMNVSTLELGDSALYLCASSLDGLGRSYTEAFFGQGTRLTVV.